Each of the 8 T cell receptor beta chains below was sequenced from the same sample in a study of blood T cell repertoires in COVID-19. Method: immunoSEQ multiplex PCR; TCRdb's copy keeps in-frame clones and lacks some. The repertoire holds about 210,000 clones, about four fifths seen once, with less than 8% in the top ten. Sequencing used peripheral blood. All receptors come from a woman aged 50 to 65 with active or convalescent COVID-19.

This sequence joins TRBV27 and TRBJ2-5, with D possibly TRBD2 on 7 matching bases. V gave up 3 bases and J gave up 0 bases, with 11 bases separating them. The CDR3 totals 15 residues. In germline, CDR1 is MNHEY, CDR2 SMNVEV (reference sequence). CDR3 coding DNA: TGTGCCAGCAGTTTGAGGGGGGGGAACCAAGAGACCCAGTACTTC. Its protein is CASSLRGGNQETQYF.

The chain links TRBV11-2 to TRBJ2-7; TRBD1 agrees at 8 bases. Trimming cost V 1 base and J 0 bases; bases outside gene matches: 2. The CDR3 is 15 residues long. CDR1 and CDR2 from the germline V gene are SGHAT and FQNNGV. The CDR3: CASSLGQGRSYEQYF. The CDR3 DNA reads as TGTGCCAGCAGCTTAGGACAGGGGCGCTCCTACGAGCAGTACTTC.

The chain carries TRBV6-1 and TRBJ2-7; D possibly corresponds to TRBD2 (5 bases). The CDR3 loop spans 14 amino acids. V shed 1 base and J shed 2 bases, with 9 bases lying between them. The germline gives CDR1 MNHNS, CDR2 SASEGT. The CDR3 nucleotides read TGTGCCAGCAGTGAAGTCGGGGTAACCTACGAGCAGTACTTC. Its translation is CASSEVGVTYEQYF.

The chain recombines TRBV7-9 with TRBJ1-5; TRBD1 is a possible D gene (6 bases). Per germline, CDR1 SEHNR and CDR2 FQNEAQ (reference sequence). This CDR3 comprises 19 residues. The V end lost 3 bases, the J end lost 7 bases, and 28 bases lay between the germline ends. The CDR3 DNA is TGTGCCAGCAGCTTCGGCTTATTCACGGGCCCCTCAGGGGACCAGCCCCAGCATTTT. Protein sequence: CASSFGLFTGPSGDQPQHF.

The CDR3 loop reads CASSLGVSSWSNYGYTF. The DNA of the CDR3 is TGTGCCAGCAGCTTAGGAGTCTCGTCTTGGTCTAACTATGGCTACACCTTC. This chain uses TRBV11-2 with TRBJ1-2; D ambiguous. Germline assignment: CDR1 SGHAT and CDR2 FQNNGV. V gave up 1 base and J gave up 0 bases, with 15 bases separating them. There are 17 residues in the CDR3. The whole variable domain, filled in from reference TRBV11-2 and TRBJ1-2, reads EAGVAQSPRYKIIEKRQSVAFWCNPISGHATLYWYQQILGQGPKLLIQFQNNGVVDDSQLPKDRFSAERLKGVDSTLKIQPAKLEDSAVYLCASSLGVSSWSNYGYTFGSGTRLTVV.

The rearrangement joins TRBV6-5 to TRBJ1-1, with D hard to call. This CDR3 has 15 amino acids. Germline CDR1 MNHEY, CDR2 SVGAGI. The ends were cut back, 0 bases at V and 3 bases at J, with 11 bases in the middle. CDR3 in DNA: TGTGCCAGCAGTTACTCGCCCTTAGCGGACACTGAAGCTTTCTTT. It encodes CASSYSPLADTEAFF.

This clone was seen a handful of times. V usage is TRBV5-5 and J usage is TRBJ2-3, with D possibly matching TRBD1 (5 bases). CDR3 length equals 13 residues. The ends were cut back, 5 bases at V and 10 bases at J, with 17 bases in the middle. Germline loops: CDR1 SGHKS, CDR2 YYEKEE (reference sequence). Here the CDR3 reads CASSGAPGIPQYF. The CDR3, as DNA: TGTGCCAGCAGTGGGGCCCCAGGGATCCCGCAGTATTTT.

This clone was counted between two and nine times. The J gene is TRBJ2-3, the V gene TRBV7-8, with 8 bases fitting TRBD1. CDR1 and CDR2 (germline): SGHVS, FQNEAQ. CDR3 length: 16 residues. The V and J ends lost 5 bases and 2 bases, in that order; junction bases with no gene match: 9. In nucleotides, the CDR3 is TGTGCCAGCAGCCAGGGGGCCTCCCGCCCCACAGATACGCAGTATTTT. Protein product: CASSQGASRPTDTQYF.